A single sample is the source of the 22 T cell receptor beta chains below, sequenced in a study of T cell responses to AZD1222 COVID-19 vaccine (dated by TCRdb to the early 2020s). The sample's time point label is to be understood as: about 28 days (+/-7) after the second vaccine dose. Library preparation used the immunoSEQ multiplex PCR assay. The immuneACCESS repertoire file appears here via TCRdb, limited to in-frame rearrangements. These files lack a portion of the clones; in checked studies, under half of the deficit traces to unresolved V genes, and the cause of the others is not known. The sample table records fewer than 150,000 clones; roughly nine tenths of these occur just once. The ten most abundant clones make up roughly a tenth of the sample. Sample: peripheral blood, taken 28 days after the second AZD1222 dose. The receptors shown here come from an adult who received the AZD1222 COVID-19 vaccine.

CDR3 loop: CASSLWDRGSDEQFF. The CDR3 nucleotides read TGCGCCAGCAGCTTGTGGGACAGGGGGTCCGATGAGCAGTTCTTC. V is TRBV5-1 and J is TRBJ2-1; 11 nucleotides agree with TRBD1. V lost 1 base, J lost 8 bases, and 5 bases stayed unmatched. Germline CDR1 is SGHRS and CDR2 is YFSETQ. The CDR3 is made up of 15 amino acids.

The chain joins TRBV5-4 to TRBJ1-1, with a weak D call TRBD1 (6 bases). The germline CDR1 and CDR2 sequences are SGHNT and YYREEE (reference sequence). The CDR3 covers 13 residues. V lost 10 bases and J lost 5, with 18 bases in between. CDR3 sequence (DNA): TGTGCCTCTTCAGGGGCGCTAAATACTGAAGCTTTCTTT. As protein: CASSGALNTEAFF. The entire variable domain, with the rest obtained from reference TRBV5-4 and TRBJ1-1, is as follows: ETGVTQSPTHLIKTRGQQVTLRCSSQSGHNTVSWYQQALGQGPQFIFQYYREEENGRGNFPPRFSGLQFPNYSSELNVNALELDDSALYLCASSGALNTEAFFGQGTRLTVV.

The V and J genes are TRBV7-2 and TRBJ1-2; possibly TRBD1 for D (6 bases). The CDR3 is made up of 15 amino acids. The V gene's germline CDR1 is SGHTA and CDR2 FQGNSA. Trimming removed 5 bases at V and 4 bases at J, with 17 bases between. In DNA, the CDR3 is TGTGCCAGCAGCCTAAGGACAGTGGGATTCTATGGCTACACCTTC. Amino acid sequence: CASSLRTVGFYGYTF. The full variable domain, completed using reference TRBV7-2 and TRBJ1-2, is GAGVSQSPSNKVTEKGKDVELRCDPISGHTALYWYRQSLGQGLEFLIYFQGNSAPDKSGLPSDRFSAERTGGSVSTLTIQRTQQEDSAVYLCASSLRTVGFYGYTFGSGTRLTVV.

The chain joins TRBV30 to TRBJ2-5; D is undetermined. Trimming shortened V by 1 base and J by 4 bases, and 4 bases separated the two germline ends. There are 11 residues in the CDR3. Germline CDR1 reads GTSNPN; CDR2 reads SVGIG (reference sequence). Written as DNA, the CDR3 is TGTGCCTGGAGTGCTGGAGAGACCCAGTACTTC. It translates to CAWSAGETQYF.

V is TRBV18 and J is TRBJ1-5; D not certain. CDR3 length: 14 residues. Germline lookup yields CDR1 KGHSH and CDR2 LQKENI. V was pared by 3 bases and J by 3 bases, with 9 bases between. In nucleotides, the CDR3 is TGTGCCAGCTCACCCGGGAACAACAATCAGCCCCAGCATTTT. Translation gives CASSPGNNNQPQHF.

The chain has TRBV3-1 (or the pseudogene TRBV3-2) and TRBJ2-5; D gene ambiguous. Germline V gene sequence: CDR1 LGHDT, CDR2 YNNKEL (reference sequence). The V gene lost 6 bases and the J gene lost 5 bases, with 10 bases spanning the gap. The CDR3 contains 12 residues. CDR3 in DNA: TGTGCCAGCAGTGAAATCGGGGAGACCCAGTACTTC. It translates to CASSEIGETQYF.

The CDR3 nucleotides read TGTGCCTCCACGGCCAGGGCTACTAATCAGCCCCAGCATTTT. Encoded protein: CASTARATNQPQHF. The gene calls are TRBV6-5 and TRBJ1-5, with D tentatively TRBD1 (5 bases). The germline V gene has CDR1 MNHEY and CDR2 SVGAGI. Trimming cost V 11 bases and J 4 bases, with 18 bases left between them. The length of the CDR3 is 14 residues.

This chain connects TRBV19 to TRBJ1-5; D might be TRBD1 (5 bases). Germline CDR1 LNHDA, CDR2 SQIVND (reference sequence). V was pared by 1 base and J by 2 bases, with 9 bases between. This CDR3 region has 15 residues. The DNA for the CDR3 is TGTGCCAGTAGTATAGGTGGGGCAGGCAATCAGCCCCAGCATTTT. Protein: CASSIGGAGNQPQHF.

J is TRBJ1-3 and V is TRBV5-5, with D unclear. This CDR3 comprises 14 residues. The germline CDR1 and CDR2 sequences are SGHKS and YYEKEE (reference sequence). Deletions cut 2 bases from V and 0 bases from J, with 6 bases between. The CDR3 reads CASSFGDSGNTIYF. CDR3 coding DNA: TGTGCCAGCAGCTTTGGAGACTCTGGAAACACCATATATTTT.

V and J are TRBV2 and TRBJ1-2, with D unresolved. The CDR3 contains 15 residues. CDR1 is SNHLY and CDR2 is FYNNEI in the germline V gene. Trimming left V 0 bases short and J 2 bases short, with 10 bases between. The CDR3 reads CASSEAGGPNYGYTF. The CDR3 nucleotides read TGTGCCAGCAGTGAAGCGGGAGGGCCCAACTATGGCTACACCTTC.

This clone was detected a few times. Different DNA sequences within this sample yield the same CDR3. V is TRBV3-1 (or the pseudogene TRBV3-2) and J is TRBJ1-1, with TRBD1 matching over 9 bases. This CDR3 has 14 amino acids. Unmatched junction bases numbered 4, after V lost 3 bases and J lost 5 bases. The germline CDR1 and CDR2 sequences are LGHDT and YNNKEL (reference sequence). Here the CDR3 DNA reads TGTGCCAGCAGCCAGGACAGGGGTAGGACTGAAGCTTTCTTT. This codes for CASSQDRGRTEAFF.

The chain is built from TRBV24-1 and TRBJ2-2; no reliable D call. The CDR3 spans 13 residues. Germline V gene data show CDR1 as KGHDR and CDR2 as SFDVKD. V gave up 6 bases and J gave up 1 base, with 5 bases separating them. CDR3 protein: CATSPGNTGELFF. Here the CDR3 DNA reads TGTGCCACCAGTCCCGGGAACACCGGGGAGCTGTTTTTT.

This chain uses TRBV7-3 with TRBJ1-3; no firm D call. Germline assignment: CDR1 SGHTA and CDR2 FQGTGA. V lost 1 base and J lost 2, with 3 bases in between. CDR3 length: 13 residues. The CDR3 loop is CASSLKPGNTIYF. The CDR3 region has the DNA TGTGCCAGCAGCTTAAAGCCTGGAAACACCATATATTTT.

V usage is TRBV7-3 and J usage is TRBJ1-1; a possible D gene is TRBD1 (5 bases). Germline loops: CDR1 SGHTA, CDR2 FQGTGA. The CDR3 consists of 13 residues. Trimming pared 6 bases from V and 0 bases from J, leaving 8 bases between. Here the CDR3 reads CASRRQMNTEAFF. The CDR3 DNA reads as TGTGCCAGCAGAAGACAGATGAACACTGAAGCTTTCTTT.

The chain has TRBV7-8 and TRBJ2-7; D possibly corresponds to TRBD1 (6 bases). V shed 2 bases and J shed 0 bases, with 8 bases lying between them. Germline CDR1 reads SGHVS; CDR2 reads FQNEAQ. This CDR3 comprises 14 residues. The CDR3 protein is CASSLTGSSYEQYF. Here the CDR3 DNA reads TGTGCCAGCAGCTTAACAGGGAGCTCCTACGAGCAGTACTTC.

The rearrangement uses TRBV19 and TRBJ1-3, with a possible D match to TRBD1 (6 bases). The CDR3 has 15 residues. V lost 4 bases and J lost 0, with 10 bases in between. Germline CDR1 and CDR2: LNHDA and SQIVND (reference sequence). The CDR3: CASSTDRISGNTIYF. The CDR3 DNA reads TGTGCCAGTAGTACAGACAGGATCTCTGGAAACACCATATATTTT. The full variable domain, in which reference TRBV19 and TRBJ1-3 provide the parts outside the CDR3, is DGGITQSPKYLFRKEGQNVTLSCEQNLNHDAMYWYRQDPGQGLRLIYYSQIVNDFQKGDIAEGYSVSREKKESFPLTVTSAQKNPTAFYLCASSTDRISGNTIYFGEGSWLTVV.

The rearrangement links TRBV18 to TRBJ2-7; 8 bases fit TRBD1. Trimming cost V 3 bases and J 4 bases; bases outside gene matches: 8. The CDR3 is made up of 15 amino acids. Looked up from germline, CDR1 is KGHSH and CDR2 is LQKENI. The CDR3 sequence is CASSPRTGKSYEQYF. The CDR3 region has the DNA TGTGCCAGCTCACCCCGGACAGGGAAGTCTTACGAGCAGTACTTC.

V gene TRBV11-2 combines with J gene TRBJ2-7; 12 bases line up with TRBD2. The CDR3 has 16 amino acids. The germline gives CDR1 SGHAT, CDR2 FQNNGV. V shed 5 bases, J shed 3 bases, and the junction held 8 bases outside the gene matches. CDR3 DNA: TGTGCCAGCAGCCTGGGGCTAGCGGGAGGGTTCTACGAGCAGTACTTC. Protein product: CASSLGLAGGFYEQYF.

The chain is built from TRBV5-4 and TRBJ2-5, with D unresolved. The CDR3 contains 15 residues. The germline CDR1 and CDR2 sequences are SGHNT and YYREEE (reference sequence). The germline V and J ends were trimmed by 2 bases and 5 bases, with 16 bases remaining between them. Here the CDR3 DNA reads TGTGCCAGCAGCTTATCGGCCTCCCCCAGGGAGACCCAGTACTTC. Translation: CASSLSASPRETQYF.

In this sample, this clone turned up once. The chain links TRBV6-5 to TRBJ1-2; TRBD1 matches at 7 bases. The V gene's germline CDR1 is MNHEY and CDR2 SVGAGI. J was trimmed by 2 bases and V by 6 bases; bases with no gene match: 6. This CDR3 is built from 14 residues. The chain's CDR3 is CASRPTGENYGYTF. In DNA, the CDR3 is TGTGCCAGCAGACCTACAGGGGAGAACTATGGCTACACCTTC.

V is TRBV18 and J is TRBJ2-2; 11 bases are a match to TRBD2. The CDR3 has 18 residues. Germline loops: CDR1 KGHSH, CDR2 LQKENI. The trim removed 2 bases at V and 1 base at J, leaving 6 bases unmatched. In DNA, the CDR3 is TGTGCCAGCTCACCAGCTAGCGGGGGGCCCTGGAACACCGGGGAGCTGTTTTTT. This encodes CASSPASGGPWNTGELFF. The full variable domain, its missing parts supplied by reference TRBV18 and TRBJ2-2, is NAGVMQNPRHLVRRRGQEARLRCSPMKGHSHVYWYRQLPEEGLKFMVYLQKENIIDESGMPKERFSAEFPKEGPSILRIQQVVRGDSAAYFCASSPASGGPWNTGELFFGEGSRLTVL.

The genes are TRBV2 and TRBJ1-6; D may be TRBD1 (6 bases). Germline assignment: CDR1 SNHLY and CDR2 FYNNEI. Trimming stripped 11 bases from V and 0 bases from J, with 14 bases between. This CDR3 spans 15 amino acids. CDR3 amino acids: CASGGASSYNSPLHF. DNA of the CDR3: TGTGCCTCGGGGGGGGCCAGCTCCTATAATTCACCCCTCCACTTT.